The clone carrying this TCR beta chain was observed a handful of times. This specimen belongs to a study of blood T cell repertoires in COVID-19. Study-level information: Donors in the United States, Italy and Spain gave samples during acute or convalescent COVID-19. The cDNA or gDNA used as material had been derived from T cells, B-cell-depleted T cells, or PBMCs.

Per the authors' pipeline: Using reference gene primer amplification, nucleated cell counts were estimated. The assay was immunoSEQ multiplex PCR, and TCRdb's table has in-frame clones only and misses some. D and trimming come from the DNA, and the V and J calls and clone size come from that table. The sample consists of fewer than 250,000 clones, 85% to 90% of them appearing once. Seattle's cohort entered during active infection and was followed longitudinally. The sequencing input was peripheral blood. The sequence derives from a man between 25 and 39 years old with COVID-19, enrolled during active disease.

In nucleotides, the CDR3 is TGTGCCAGCAGCGGGGGCGGTAATCAGCCCCAGCATTTT. It translates to CASSGGGNQPQHF. The V gene is TRBV9, the J gene TRBJ1-5; possible D gene TRBD1, 5 bases. Germline CDR1 reads SGDLS; CDR2 reads YYNGEE. V was trimmed by 3 bases and J by 4 bases, leaving 8 bases between them. The CDR3 has 13 residues.